A selection of T cell receptor beta chains follows, all from one sample in a study of blood T cell repertoires in COVID-19. Generated by immunoSEQ multiplex PCR, the TCRdb table keeps only in-frame clones and is missing some. This table has 350,000 to 400,000 clones, more than 75% appearing once. The sample was PBMCs or T cells enriched from blood (not recorded which). Receptors originate from a woman in her thirties who had recovered from COVID-19. CDR3s include the opening cysteine and the closing phenylalanine or tryptophan. D genes are given only for firm matches. Where a row states a size, it is once, few, many or the class of an expanded clone; other rows omit it.

cdr3_nt cdr3_aa j_call clone_size v_call d_call
TGTGCCAGCAGTTCAGGACAGACCTTGAACACTGAAGCTTTCTTT CASSSGQTLNTEAFF TRBJ1-1 . TRBV27 .
TGTGCCAGCAGCTGCCACCGGGACAGAGCTAATGAAAAACTGTTTTTT CASSCHRDRANEKLFF TRBJ1-4 . TRBV5-6 TRBD1
TGTGCCAGTAGTACCAACAGGGGCGCCGTCTACTACACCTTC CASSTNRGAVYYTF TRBJ1-2 . TRBV19 TRBD1
TGTGCCAGCAGTTTATTACAGTTCCATCAGCCCCAGCATTTT CASSLLQFHQPQHF TRBJ1-5 . TRBV28 .
TGTGCCAGTAGTGGGACAGGGGTTATTCAGCCCCAGCATTTT CASSGTGVIQPQHF TRBJ1-5 . TRBV19 TRBD1
TGTGCCAGCAGTGAAGGACTTCCTACAGGGGAGCAGTTCTTC CASSEGLPTGEQFF TRBJ2-1 . TRBV2 .
TGCGCCAGCAGCTTGCGGGGGAGAGACGCTGAAGCTTTCTTT CASSLRGRDAEAFF TRBJ1-1 . TRBV5-1 .
TGTGCCATCAGAGGGGATACTGGAAACACCATATATTTT CAIRGDTGNTIYF TRBJ1-3 . TRBV10-3 .
TGTGCCAGCACCAATGGGGCTAGCGGGAGCCCAATTTACAATGAGCAGTTCTTC CASTNGASGSPIYNEQFF TRBJ2-1 . TRBV7-9 TRBD2
TGTGCCAGCAGTGCACAGGCTGCCACTGAAGCTTTCTTT CASSAQAATEAFF TRBJ1-1 . TRBV27 .
TGTGCCAGCAGCCGAGACAGTAATGAAAAACTGTTTTTT CASSRDSNEKLFF TRBJ1-4 . TRBV5-5 .
TGTGCCAGCTCAGGAGGACAGAAAGAGACCCAGTACTTC CASSGGQKETQYF TRBJ2-5 . TRBV18 .
TGTGCCAGCAGCTTAGGCCGGGATGAAAAACTGTTTTTT CASSLGRDEKLFF TRBJ1-4 . TRBV7-9 .
TGTGCCAGCCTGCTTATCCGGGACAGGAATTCACCCCTCCACTTT CASLLIRDRNSPLHF TRBJ1-6 once TRBV2 TRBD1
TGCGCCAGCAGCTTCCCGGGACTTGCAGGCACAGATACGCAGTATTTT CASSFPGLAGTDTQYF TRBJ2-3 once TRBV5-1 .
TGTGCCACCTCTTTCCCCCAGGATCTTGTTTGCGAGCAGTACTTC CATSFPQDLVCEQYF TRBJ2-7 . TRBV28 .
TGTGCCAGCAGCTCCACCCGAGTTTACGAGCAGTACTTC CASSSTRVYEQYF TRBJ2-7 . TRBV5-6 .
TGTGCCAGCAGTTACTACGGCGGGACAGTCTACGAGCAGTACTTC CASSYYGGTVYEQYF TRBJ2-7 . TRBV6-2/TRBV6-3 .
TGTGCCAGCAGCTTGACAGGGGGCCCCTACGAGCAGTACTTC CASSLTGGPYEQYF TRBJ2-7 . TRBV5-4 TRBD1
TGTGCCATCAGTGAGGGACTGAACAATCAGCCCCAGCATTTT CAISEGLNNQPQHF TRBJ1-5 . TRBV10-3 .